This T cell receptor (beta chain) stems from a study of T and B cells in COVID-19 patients. On the study more broadly: Blood was sampled from COVID-19 patients who were either actively infected or recovered. Most recovered patients had mild to moderate COVID-19 treated as outpatients. Critical illness requiring mechanical ventilation or extracorporeal membrane oxygenation affected about 55% of the roughly 20 active-infection patients.

The CDR3 extends over 14 amino acids. The germline CDR1 and CDR2 sequences are LNHDA and SQIVND (reference sequence). Trimming stripped 6 bases from V and 3 bases from J, with 11 bases between. From blood, roughly 220-550 ng of genomic DNA served as TRB template. Multiplex PCR with BIOMED2 TRB-A/B primer pools amplified TRB rearrangements. Each CDR3 protein is one row after TCRdb ran MiXCR on the multiplex PCR reads. Among approximately 6,000 distinct CDR3 sequences listed, roughly 30% were seen once. The sample consisted of blood. The rearrangement joins TRBV19 to TRBJ1-4; D not resolved. The receptor comes from a human donor with active COVID-19. The CDR3 nucleotides read TGTGCCAGTAGACAAAATCGGGCTAATGAAAAACTGTTTTTT. Encoded protein: CASRQNRANEKLFF.